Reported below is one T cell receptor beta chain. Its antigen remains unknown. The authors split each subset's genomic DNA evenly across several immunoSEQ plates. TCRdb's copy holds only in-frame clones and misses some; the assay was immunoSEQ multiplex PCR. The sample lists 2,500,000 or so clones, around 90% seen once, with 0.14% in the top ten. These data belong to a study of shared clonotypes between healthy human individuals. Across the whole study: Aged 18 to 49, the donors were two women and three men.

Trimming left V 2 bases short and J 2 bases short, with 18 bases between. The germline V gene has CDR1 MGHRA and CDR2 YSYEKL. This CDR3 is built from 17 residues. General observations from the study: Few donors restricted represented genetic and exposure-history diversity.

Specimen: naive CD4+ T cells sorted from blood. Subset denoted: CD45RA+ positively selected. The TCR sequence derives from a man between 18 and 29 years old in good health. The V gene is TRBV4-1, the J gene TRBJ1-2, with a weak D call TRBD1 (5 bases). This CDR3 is CASSQPTLGTANYGYTF. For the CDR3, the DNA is TGCGCCAGCAGCCAACCGACGCTAGGGACCGCCAACTATGGCTACACCTTC.